This T cell receptor (beta chain) appears in the sequencing data of a study of blood T cell repertoires in COVID-19. Study-level information: The study drew acute and convalescent COVID-19 samples from the United States, Italy and Spain. T cells, B-cell-depleted T cells, or PBMCs supplied cDNA or gDNA.

Original data processing: Reference gene primer amplification in the assay estimated nucleated cell counts. Measured with immunoSEQ multiplex PCR; TCRdb has only the in-frame clones, and not every one. That table is the source of V, J and clone size, and D and trimming were worked out from the DNA. This sample yields 200,000 to 250,000 clones, of which roughly 80% are seen a single time; about 3.2% belongs to the top ten. CDR1 and CDR2 (germline): KGHSH, LQKENI. CDR3 length equals 17 residues. V was trimmed by 3 bases and J by 4 bases, leaving 19 bases between them. The specimen sequenced was peripheral blood. The V and J genes are TRBV18 and TRBJ1-3; D is possibly TRBD1 (6 bases). This sequence was found in a woman aged 18-29 years with acute or convalescent COVID-19. The CDR3 DNA follows: TGTGCCAGCTCACCGACAAATACAGGGTTGCCGGGAAACACCATATATTTT. Protein product: CASSPTNTGLPGNTIYF.